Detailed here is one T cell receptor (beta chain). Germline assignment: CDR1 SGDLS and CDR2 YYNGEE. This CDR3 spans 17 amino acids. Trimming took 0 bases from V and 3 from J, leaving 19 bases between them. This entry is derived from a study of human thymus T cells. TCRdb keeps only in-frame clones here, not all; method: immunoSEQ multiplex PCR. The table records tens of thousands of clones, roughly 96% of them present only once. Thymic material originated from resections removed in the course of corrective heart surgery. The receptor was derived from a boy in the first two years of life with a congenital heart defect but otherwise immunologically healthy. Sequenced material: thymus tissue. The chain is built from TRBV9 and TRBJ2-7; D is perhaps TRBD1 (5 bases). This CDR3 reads CASSVAPQGHPYYEQYF. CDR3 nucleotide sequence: TGTGCCAGCAGCGTAGCCCCCCAGGGTCACCCTTACTACGAGCAGTACTTC.